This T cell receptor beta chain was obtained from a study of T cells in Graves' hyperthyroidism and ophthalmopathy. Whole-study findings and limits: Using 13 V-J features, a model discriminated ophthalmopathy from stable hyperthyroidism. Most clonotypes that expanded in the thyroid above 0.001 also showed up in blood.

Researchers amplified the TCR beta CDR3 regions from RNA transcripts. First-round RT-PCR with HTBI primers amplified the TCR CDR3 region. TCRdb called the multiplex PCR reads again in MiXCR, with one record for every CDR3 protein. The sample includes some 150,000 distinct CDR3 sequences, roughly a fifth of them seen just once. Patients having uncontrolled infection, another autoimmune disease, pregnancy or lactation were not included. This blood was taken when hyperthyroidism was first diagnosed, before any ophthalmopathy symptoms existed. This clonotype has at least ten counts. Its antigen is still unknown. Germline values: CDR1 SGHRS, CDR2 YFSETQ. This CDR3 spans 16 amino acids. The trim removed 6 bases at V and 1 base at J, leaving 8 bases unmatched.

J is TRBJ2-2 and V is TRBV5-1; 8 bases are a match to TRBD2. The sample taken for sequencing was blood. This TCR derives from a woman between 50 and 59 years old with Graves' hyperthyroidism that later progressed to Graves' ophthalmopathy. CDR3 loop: CASTLYSGRNTGELFF. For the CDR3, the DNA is TGCGCCAGCACCCTCTACAGCGGGAGGAACACCGGGGAGCTGTTTTTT.